The source of this T cell receptor beta chain is a study of T-cell reconstitution after alpha-beta-depleted transplantation in children. General study findings and limits: Two months or so post-transplant, alpha-beta T cells reportedly derived from several hundred expanded graft clones. TCRbeta diversity was high at day 60 in some patients (a result of surviving recipient T cells and thymic progenitors).

Trimming at V came to 1 base and at J to 7 bases, leaving 7 bases not matched to a gene. The V gene's germline CDR1 is LNHDA and CDR2 SQIVND (reference sequence). The CDR3 consists of 15 residues. During its preparation, the TCRbeta library received unique molecular identifiers. TCRdb called the PCR reads again in MiXCR, with one record for every CDR3 protein. The table records about 540,000 distinct CDR3 sequences, over 20% of them present only once. Worth noting for this clonotype: Antigen unknown.

J is TRBJ1-2 and V is TRBV19; 9 bases line up with TRBD1. This clonotype was sampled from a boy in the first two years of life with Wiskott-Aldrich syndrome, due to receive a stem cell transplant. The specimen comprised PBMCs, sampled before TCRalphabeta/CD19-depleted stem cell transplant. The chain's CDR3 is CASSIGGTGSAGYTF. The CDR3 DNA follows: TGTGCCAGTAGTATAGGAGGGACAGGGAGCGCTGGCTACACCTTC.